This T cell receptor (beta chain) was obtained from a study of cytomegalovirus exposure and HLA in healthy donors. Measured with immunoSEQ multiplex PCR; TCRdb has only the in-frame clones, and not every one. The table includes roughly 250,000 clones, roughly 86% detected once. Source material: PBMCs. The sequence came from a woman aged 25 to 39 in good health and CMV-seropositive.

The chain's CDR3 is CASSLGAGTSGSETQYF. The CDR3 DNA reads TGCGCCAGCAGCCTTGGCGCCGGGACTAGCGGGAGTGAGACCCAGTACTTC. The chain combines TRBV4-1 with TRBJ2-5; 14 bases are a match to TRBD2. Trimming removed 4 bases from V and 5 bases from J; junction bases left unmatched: 9. Germline values: CDR1 MGHRA, CDR2 YSYEKL. The CDR3 has 17 residues.